The 24 T cell receptor beta chains listed next were all sequenced from one sample in a study of OX40 agonist ivuxolimab in advanced cancers. The protocol was immunoSEQ multiplex PCR, while the TCRdb copy is restricted to in-frame clones and leaves out a portion. The sample has about 69,000 clones; 75% to 90% are singletons. The starting material was CD4+ or CD8+ T cells sorted from blood, obtained in a trial of the OX40 agonist ivuxolimab. The receptors shown here come from an adult with an advanced solid tumor such as melanoma, head and neck, liver or kidney cancer.

The chain has TRBV27 and TRBJ2-7; 9 bases fit TRBD1. CDR1 and CDR2 from the germline V gene are MNHEY and SMNVEV (reference sequence). Unmatched junction bases numbered 3, after V lost 3 bases and J lost 6 bases. The CDR3 is made up of 13 amino acids. CDR3 loop: CASSLGQGGEQYF. Here the CDR3 DNA reads TGTGCCAGCAGTTTGGGACAGGGTGGCGAGCAGTACTTC.

The rearrangement uses TRBV13 and TRBJ1-2, with D possibly being TRBD1 (6 bases). Trimming cost V 6 bases and J 7 bases, with 15 bases left between them. This CDR3 region has 13 residues. The germline CDR1 and CDR2 sequences are PRHDT and FYEKMQ (reference sequence). The CDR3 loop is CASRFAGVGGYTF. Written as DNA, the CDR3 is TGTGCCAGCAGATTCGCAGGGGTGGGTGGCTACACCTTC.

CDR3 loop: CASSQSSRTEAFF. CDR3 DNA sequence: TGCGCCAGCAGCCAGAGTAGTAGGACTGAAGCTTTCTTT. The rearrangement joins TRBV4-3 to TRBJ1-1; the D is unclear. Per the germline V gene, CDR1 is LGHNA and CDR2 is YSLEER. The V end was cut by 3 bases, the J end by 5 bases, with 10 bases between. This CDR3 region has 13 residues.

The V gene is TRBV10-2, the J gene TRBJ1-2; 7 positions match TRBD1. Germline CDR1 reads WSHSY; CDR2 reads SAAADI. There are 13 residues in the CDR3. V shed 3 bases, J shed 10 bases, and the junction held 8 bases outside the gene matches. This CDR3 is CASSDDRVFDYTF. CDR3 DNA: TGCGCCAGCAGTGATGACAGGGTTTTTGACTACACCTTC.

The rearrangement joins TRBV29-1 to TRBJ1-1; maybe TRBD1 (5 bases). Germline loops: CDR1 SQVTM, CDR2 ANQGSEA. This CDR3 is 13 amino acids long. The germline V and J ends were trimmed by 4 bases and 0 bases, with 9 bases remaining between them. CDR3 nucleotide sequence: TGCAGCGTTGGGTGGGGGGTGAACACTGAAGCTTTCTTT. It specifies CSVGWGVNTEAFF.

The chain is built from TRBV7-6 and TRBJ1-1; perhaps TRBD1 as D (5 bases). The V end was cut by 5 bases, the J end by 4 bases, with 5 bases between. Germline V gives CDR1 SGHVS, CDR2 FNYEAQ. The CDR3 is 11 amino acids. The chain's CDR3 is CASSGGTEAFF. The CDR3, as DNA: TGTGCCAGCAGCGGGGGCACTGAAGCTTTCTTT.

This clone showed up just a few times. The V call is TRBV7-9, the J call TRBJ1-5; D gene ambiguous. V dropped 5 bases and J dropped 2 bases, with 10 bases sitting between them. Germline CDR1 and CDR2: SEHNR and FQNEAQ (reference sequence). The CDR3 has 14 amino acids. CDR3 in amino acids: CASSPPQGNQPQHF. The CDR3 DNA reads TGTGCCAGCAGCCCGCCTCAGGGCAATCAGCCCCAGCATTTT.

The V gene is TRBV5-1, the J gene TRBJ2-7; D is perhaps TRBD1 (7 bases). With 7 bases removed from V and 5 bases from J, the gap between germline ends came to 10 bases. CDR3 length: 11 residues. Germline CDR1 is SGHRS and CDR2 is YFSETQ. In DNA, the CDR3 is TGCGCCAGCGGAGGGGGCGACGAGCAGTACTTC. This sequence encodes CASGGGDEQYF.

The count of this clone is one. This chain uses TRBV15 with TRBJ2-3; 10 nucleotides agree with TRBD1. The CDR3 spans 16 residues. Germline V gives CDR1 LNHNV, CDR2 YYDKDF (reference sequence). V lost 3 bases and J lost 3; bases outside the gene matches: 6. The CDR3 region is CATSSATGGATDTQYF. Written as DNA, the CDR3 is TGTGCCACCAGCAGTGCGACAGGGGGCGCGACAGATACGCAGTATTTT.

The gene calls are TRBV10-3 and TRBJ1-1, with D perhaps TRBD1 (5 bases). Trimming left V 1 base short and J 6 bases short, with 9 bases between. CDR1 is ENHRY and CDR2 is SYGVKD in the germline V gene. This CDR3 has 13 residues. The CDR3 sequence: CAISEWDGAEAFF. CDR3 in DNA: TGTGCCATCAGTGAGTGGGACGGGGCTGAAGCTTTCTTT.

This chain uses TRBV5-5 with TRBJ1-1, with TRBD1 matching 8 bases. Germline CDR1 is SGHKS and CDR2 is YYEKEE (reference sequence). With V trimmed by 7 bases and J by 0 bases, 8 bases remained unmatched. CDR3 length equals 15 residues. In nucleotides, the CDR3 is TGTGCCAGCGGTAGGACAGGGTACATGAACACTGAAGCTTTCTTT. Its translation is CASGRTGYMNTEAFF.

The J gene is TRBJ2-3, the V gene TRBV9; no clear D. Trimming pared 3 bases from V and 3 bases from J, leaving 14 bases between. The CDR3 is made up of 15 amino acids. Germline V gives CDR1 SGDLS, CDR2 YYNGEE. This CDR3 is CASSDSGLGTDTQYF. CDR3 nucleotide sequence: TGTGCCAGCAGCGATTCGGGCCTGGGGACAGATACGCAGTATTTT.

For the CDR3, the DNA is TGTGCCAGCAACATAGGTACCCTTGAGAATCAGCCCCAGCATTTT. Encoded protein: CASNIGTLENQPQHF. The V and J genes are TRBV7-8 and TRBJ1-5; D remains ambiguous. Looked up from germline, CDR1 is SGHVS and CDR2 is FQNEAQ. The V end lost 7 bases, the J end lost 4 bases, and 17 bases lay between the germline ends. The CDR3 has 15 amino acids.

The chain joins TRBV6-5 to TRBJ1-6; D is unclear. V was shortened by 6 bases and J by 1 base, with 7 bases between the two germline ends. This CDR3 region has 14 residues. Germline CDR1 reads MNHEY; CDR2 reads SVGAGI. In DNA form, the CDR3 reads TGTGCCAGCAGGGAACGGTCCTATAATTCACCCCTCCACTTT. Translated, it gives CASRERSYNSPLHF.

J is TRBJ1-2 and V is TRBV19; no definite D call. Trimming removed 5 bases from V and 2 bases from J, with 18 bases in between. The CDR3 is 16 amino acids. Germline V gene data show CDR1 as LNHDA and CDR2 as SQIVND (reference sequence). The CDR3 is CASSVVLTLQNYGYTF. As DNA, the CDR3 is TGTGCCAGTAGTGTGGTCCTTACACTCCAGAACTATGGCTACACCTTC. The whole variable domain, remainder taken from reference TRBV19 and TRBJ1-2, is DGGITQSPKYLFRKEGQNVTLSCEQNLNHDAMYWYRQDPGQGLRLIYYSQIVNDFQKGDIAEGYSVSREKKESFPLTVTSAQKNPTAFYLCASSVVLTLQNYGYTFGSGTRLTVV.

This clone has just one count. J is TRBJ1-3 and V is TRBV4-3; D remains unclear. The CDR3 consists of 17 residues. CDR1 and CDR2 (germline): LGHNA, YSLEER. V was cut by 0 bases and J by 0 bases, with 12 bases left in between. The CDR3 DNA reads TGCGCCAGCAGCCAAGATCTCTCTCAGAGCTCTGGAAACACCATATATTTT. Translation: CASSQDLSQSSGNTIYF.

This chain links TRBV7-9 with TRBJ2-7; 9 nucleotides agree with TRBD1. V was pared by 0 bases and J by 0 bases, with 3 bases of the junction left unmatched. Germline CDR1 reads SEHNR; CDR2 reads FQNEAQ (reference sequence). CDR3 length equals 16 residues. The CDR3 loop is CASSLAWTGDSYEQYF. CDR3 nucleotides: TGTGCCAGCAGCTTAGCATGGACAGGGGACTCCTACGAGCAGTACTTC.

The chain carries TRBV4-2 and TRBJ1-2; TRBD1 agrees at 11 bases. Germline V CDR1 and CDR2: LGHNA, YNFKEQ. The V segment lost 4 bases and the J segment 2 bases; nucleotides outside the gene matches: 6. This CDR3 has 16 amino acids. CDR3 sequence reads: CASSPPGQGANYGYTF. CDR3 sequence (DNA): TGTGCCAGCAGCCCGCCCGGACAGGGGGCGAACTATGGCTACACCTTC.

The chain uses TRBV4-3 and TRBJ2-1; tentatively, D is TRBD2 (6 bases). The germline V gene encodes CDR1 LGHNA and CDR2 YSLEER. V was shortened by 0 bases and J by 4 bases, with 10 bases between the two germline ends. This CDR3 is built from 15 residues. The DNA for the CDR3 is TGCGCCAGCAGCCAAGATGGGGGGTCATACAATGAGCAGTTCTTC. It yields the protein CASSQDGGSYNEQFF.

The CDR3 DNA reads TGTGCCAGCAGCTTAGACAATTCAATAGCGGGAGTGAATGAGCAGTTCTTC. Amino acid sequence: CASSLDNSIAGVNEQFF. This chain connects TRBV11-3 to TRBJ2-1, with 9 positions matching TRBD2. The J segment lost 7 bases and the V segment lost 0 bases, leaving 10 bases of the junction unmatched. Germline V gene data show CDR1 as SGHNT and CDR2 as YENEEA. This CDR3 comprises 17 residues.

This rearrangement joins TRBV7-8 to TRBJ1-1; D perhaps matches TRBD1 (6 bases). Trimming pared 1 base from V and 0 bases from J, leaving 12 bases between. This CDR3 has 16 amino acids. The germline V gene has CDR1 SGHVS and CDR2 FQNEAQ. The chain's CDR3 is CASSLGSGAMNTEAFF. CDR3 DNA sequence: TGTGCCAGCAGCTTAGGGTCAGGGGCCATGAACACTGAAGCTTTCTTT. The complete variable domain, with remaining parts taken from reference TRBV7-8 and TRBJ1-1, reads GAGVSQSPRYKVAKRGQDVALRCDPISGHVSLFWYQQALGQGPEFLTYFQNEAQLDKSGLPSDRFFAERPEGSVSTLKIQRTQQEDSAVYLCASSLGSGAMNTEAFFGQGTRLTVV.

This chain joins TRBV9 and TRBJ2-1; perhaps TRBD2 as D (7 bases). This CDR3 has 16 residues. V was cut by 0 bases and J by 3 bases, with 13 bases left in between. Germline CDR1 and CDR2: SGDLS and YYNGEE. CDR3 in DNA: TGTGCCAGCAGCGTAGAAGGGGAGGGGGGCTACAATGAGCAGTTCTTC. Amino acid sequence: CASSVEGEGGYNEQFF. The variable domain in full, completed from reference TRBV9 and TRBJ2-1, reads DSGVTQTPKHLITATGQRVTLRCSPRSGDLSVYWYQQSLDQGLQFLIQYYNGEERAKGNILERFSAQQFPDLHSELNLSSLELGDSALYFCASSVEGEGGYNEQFFGPGTRLTVL.

CDR3 residues: CASNPYWGAYEQYF. The CDR3 DNA follows: TGTGCCAGTAACCCCTATTGGGGGGCCTACGAGCAGTACTTC. The chain combines TRBV19 with TRBJ2-7; maybe TRBD2 (6 bases). Looked up from germline, CDR1 is LNHDA and CDR2 is SQIVND (reference sequence). V was clipped by 7 bases and J by 2 bases, with 15 bases between them. The CDR3 consists of 14 residues.

The chain employs TRBV4-1 and TRBJ1-1; 8 bases fit TRBD1. CDR1 and CDR2 from the germline V gene are MGHRA and YSYEKL. The trim removed 1 base at V and 8 bases at J, leaving 6 bases unmatched. CDR3 length equals 14 residues. The CDR3 DNA is TGCGCCAGCAGCCAAGCGGGAGACAGGGGAGAAGCTTTCTTT. As protein: CASSQAGDRGEAFF.